This is a list of T cell receptor beta chains from one sample in a study of blood T cell repertoires in COVID-19. Libraries were prepared by immunoSEQ multiplex PCR; TCRdb keeps only in-frame clonotypes and omits some of them. Altogether approximately 100,000 clones are present, 80% to 90% being singletons, with the ten largest covering about 4.8%. Sequenced input: peripheral blood. The receptors originated from a man between 60 and 75 years old with acute or convalescent COVID-19. Each CDR3 is given without its conserved first and last residue. Each record gives: V gene, CDR3 length, CDR3 protein.

TRBV2	11	ASSVLPGDGYT
TRBV19	14	ASSFTPGQGDPEAF
TRBV24-1	13	ATSGGEGLNNEQF
TRBV6-2/TRBV6-3	11	ASSPDSSYGYT
TRBV19	11	ASSNQGSYEQY
TRBV6-2/TRBV6-3	12	ASSTHGGNTEAF
TRBV7-3	13	ASSPDRSHTGELF
TRBV5-1	11	ASSLGAGETQY
TRBV20-1	11	SASSQGNEKLF
TRBV30	10	AWSPQGLGYT
TRBV29-1	11	SVIPRNTGELF
TRBV27	11	ASRRAGPYEQY
TRBV27	14	ASSLSRQGARGEQF
TRBV28	15	ASSSLDSPRGNQPQH
TRBV11-2	11	ASSLGTEETQY
TRBV3-1/TRBV3-2	14	ASSHYAGQGATEAF
TRBV3-1/TRBV3-2	13	ASSQDNGFYNEQF
TRBV6-5	12	ASSSQVATDTQY
TRBV7-3	17	ASSFNKDRGRTFCDTIY
TRBV13	12	ASRDRDFEYGYT
TRBV27	11	ASSPGVGNEQF
TRBV2	14	ASRTGTSGRWYEQY
TRBV25-1	12	ASSSQGRADTQY
TRBV9	12	ASRQGGGNTEAF
TRBV2	13	ASSEGTGVLYGYT
TRBV5-4	15	ASSPGGAGEGYNEQF
TRBV10-3	12	AIRGTSGPNEQF
TRBV3-1/TRBV3-2	12	ASSQGNTNQPQH
TRBV6-2/TRBV6-3	17	ASSNLAGGRVGSYNEQF
TRBV5-5	12	ASSLAGPNTEAF
TRBV20-1	9	SASRGDEQF
TRBV27	12	ASSVQRTVYEQY
TRBV7-2	12	ASSLDWNTGELF
TRBV6-5	14	ASSYAYRVAGNTIY
TRBV6-5	11	ASRSGGHTEAF
TRBV10-3	12	AISEPGGAYGYT
TRBV30	11	ACQGQGIGGYT
TRBV25-1	13	ASSEWGGAKETQY
TRBV5-1	13	ASSFRDRGLYEQY
TRBV19	12	ASSRDRLYNEQF